The 24 T cell receptor beta chains below all came from one sample that was sequenced in a study of blood T cell repertoires in COVID-19. Generated by immunoSEQ multiplex PCR, the TCRdb table keeps only in-frame clones and is missing some. In the table there are about 88,000 clones, roughly 82% of which are singletons. Source material: peripheral blood. The receptors were gathered from a human donor in a cohort sampled during active COVID-19.

The V and J genes are TRBV5-6 and TRBJ1-6, with TRBD1 identical over 8 bases. The trim removed 0 bases at V and 10 bases at J, leaving 3 bases unmatched. Germline CDR1 SGHDT, CDR2 YYEEEE. This CDR3 region has 14 residues. DNA of the CDR3: TGTGCCAGCAGCTTGGGGGACAGGCTATCACCCCTCCACTTT. Its protein product is CASSLGDRLSPLHF.

The CDR3 DNA sequence: TGCAGCGTTGTTCCCAGTCTAGCGGGTCCAGATACGCAGTATTTT. The encoded protein is CSVVPSLAGPDTQYF. The rearrangement links TRBV29-1 to TRBJ2-3; 8 bases line up with TRBD2. Trimming at V came to 4 bases and at J to 4 bases, leaving 10 bases not matched to a gene. Germline assignment: CDR1 SQVTM and CDR2 ANQGSEA. The CDR3 has 15 amino acids.

This chain uses TRBV7-9 with TRBJ2-7; TRBD1 aligns across 8 bases. V was clipped by 0 bases and J by 0 bases; unmatched bases: 4. Germline V gene data show CDR1 as SEHNR and CDR2 as FQNEAQ (reference sequence). The length of the CDR3 is 16 residues. CDR3 sequence reads: CASSLAGTGLSYEQYF. Written as DNA, the CDR3 is TGTGCCAGCAGCTTAGCAGGGACAGGCCTCTCCTACGAGCAGTACTTC.

The V call is TRBV3-1 (or the pseudogene TRBV3-2), the J call TRBJ2-1; possible D gene TRBD1, 6 bases. CDR1 and CDR2 (germline): LGHDT, YNNKEL (reference sequence). This CDR3 is 16 amino acids long. Trimming left V 0 bases short and J 6 bases short, with 15 bases between. The CDR3 is CASSQDGGEGVNEQFF. The CDR3 DNA is TGTGCCAGCAGCCAAGATGGGGGCGAGGGGGTCAATGAGCAGTTCTTC.

The J gene is TRBJ2-1, the V gene TRBV27; 11 bases line up with TRBD2. This CDR3 spans 15 amino acids. After removal of 6 bases from V and 7 bases from J, the junction contained 8 bases not matched to a gene. Per the germline V gene, CDR1 is MNHEY and CDR2 is SMNVEV (reference sequence). The DNA of the CDR3 is TGTGCCAGCAGCCTTACTAGCGGGGGAGGGAATGAGCAGTTCTTC. Amino acid sequence: CASSLTSGGGNEQFF.

This clone was seen a handful of times. J is TRBJ1-1 and V is TRBV6-5; TRBD1 might be the D (5 bases). Trimming took off 6 bases at V and 4 bases at J, with 15 bases between the two ends. Germline CDR1 MNHEY, CDR2 SVGAGI. There are 14 residues in the CDR3. The CDR3, as DNA: TGTGCCAGCAGCCAGGGTTCCTGGGGCACTGAAGCTTTCTTT. Amino acids: CASSQGSWGTEAFF.

This chain joins TRBV10-3 and TRBJ2-1; 10 positions agree with TRBD1. V lost 5 bases, J lost 5 bases, and 6 bases stayed unmatched. This CDR3 region has 15 residues. CDR1 is ENHRY, CDR2 SYGVKD, per germline. The CDR3 loop is CAISTTGGLHNEQFF. The CDR3 DNA reads TGTGCCATCAGTACGACAGGGGGCTTACACAATGAGCAGTTCTTC.

This chain uses TRBV2 with TRBJ2-3; TRBD1 is a possible D gene (6 bases). The V and J ends lost 2 bases and 2 bases respectively, with 14 bases between them. This CDR3 is built from 16 residues. Looked up from germline, CDR1 is SNHLY and CDR2 is FYNNEI. This chain's CDR3 is CASSENWGLPTDTQYF. CDR3 in DNA: TGTGCCAGCAGTGAAAATTGGGGGCTCCCCACAGATACGCAGTATTTT.

A single count supports this clone. This chain connects TRBV4-3 to TRBJ2-3; 13 bases agree with TRBD2. The CDR3 contains 19 residues. CDR1 LGHNA and CDR2 YSLEER come from the germline V gene. The V segment lost 0 bases and the J segment 2 bases; nucleotides outside the gene matches: 8. The CDR3 loop is CASSQDALAGGADTDTQYF. The CDR3 DNA is TGCGCCAGCAGCCAAGACGCACTAGCGGGGGGGGCTGACACAGATACGCAGTATTTT.

This chain links TRBV6-1 with TRBJ2-2, with TRBD1 matching over 7 bases. The CDR3 has 15 amino acids. With V trimmed by 1 base and J by 3 bases, 2 bases remained unmatched. From germline, CDR1 is MNHNS and CDR2 SASEGT. The CDR3: CASSEGTGDTGELFF. The CDR3 DNA follows: TGTGCCAGCAGTGAAGGTACAGGGGACACCGGGGAGCTGTTTTTT.

This clone was observed a single time. This chain joins TRBV7-6 and TRBJ2-7; 9 bases line up with TRBD2. Germline V gene sequence: CDR1 SGHVS, CDR2 FNYEAQ. This CDR3 is 14 amino acids long. J gave up 3 bases and V 3 bases, and 3 bases lay outside the gene matches. In nucleotides, the CDR3 is TGTGCCAGCAGCTTGACTAGCGGAAACTACGAGCAGTACTTC. It is translated as CASSLTSGNYEQYF.

The chain carries TRBV6-2 or TRBV6-3 and TRBJ2-7; 12 bases align to TRBD1. From germline, CDR1 is MNHEY and CDR2 SVGEGT. Trimming cost V 5 bases and J 9 bases; bases outside gene matches: 8. The CDR3 has 14 amino acids. CDR3 sequence: CASSLYGTGGAQYF. The CDR3 nucleotides are TGTGCCAGCAGTCTCTACGGGACAGGGGGCGCGCAGTACTTC.

This rearrangement joins TRBV15 to TRBJ2-7; 9 positions match TRBD1. CDR1 and CDR2 (germline): LNHNV, YYDKDF (reference sequence). CDR3 length: 14 residues. V trimming: 4 bases; J trimming: 1 base; junction bases outside the gene matches: 2. The CDR3 coding sequence is TGTGCCACCAGCAAGACAGGGGGGTCCTACGAGCAGTACTTC. The encoded protein is CATSKTGGSYEQYF.

The V and J genes are TRBV7-9 and TRBJ2-5; D not certain. Germline V CDR1 and CDR2: SEHNR, FQNEAQ (reference sequence). The CDR3 extends over 15 amino acids. V was clipped by 0 bases and J by 2 bases, with 10 bases between them. DNA for the CDR3: TGTGCCAGCAGCTTAGCCTTGAACTCACAAGAGACCCAGTACTTC. Its translation is CASSLALNSQETQYF.

This chain links TRBV27 with TRBJ2-3; 11 bases match TRBD2. The CDR3 runs 19 residues. Looked up from germline, CDR1 is MNHEY and CDR2 is SMNVEV (reference sequence). The V and J ends lost 4 bases and 1 base, in that order; junction bases with no gene match: 13. The CDR3 DNA reads TGTGCCAGCAGTTCCAATGGGGGGACTAGCGGAGGGGGCACAGATACGCAGTATTTT. This gives the protein CASSSNGGTSGGGTDTQYF.

The V gene is TRBV24-1, the J gene TRBJ2-5, with D possibly matching TRBD2 (5 bases). The CDR3 has 13 residues. The germline gives CDR1 KGHDR, CDR2 SFDVKD. With 2 bases removed from V and 7 bases from J, the gap between germline ends came to 10 bases. Here the CDR3 DNA reads TGTGCCACCAGTGATTACCTAGCCGGGACCCAGTACTTC. Protein product: CATSDYLAGTQYF.

This chain links TRBV5-5 with TRBJ2-1; D gene unclear. Germline assignment: CDR1 SGHKS and CDR2 YYEKEE (reference sequence). The length of the CDR3 is 14 residues. The V end lost 0 bases, the J end lost 0 bases, and 4 bases lay between the germline ends. CDR3 protein: CASSLGSSYNEQFF. The CDR3 DNA reads as TGTGCCAGCAGCTTGGGTAGCTCCTACAATGAGCAGTTCTTC.

The chain carries TRBV3-1 (or the pseudogene TRBV3-2) and TRBJ1-5, with 7 bases fitting TRBD1. The germline CDR1 and CDR2 sequences are LGHDT and YNNKEL (reference sequence). V dropped 4 bases and J dropped 6; count of bases not matched to a gene: 12. The CDR3 has 16 amino acids. CDR3 in amino acids: CASSPTTGLGVQPQHF. CDR3 coding DNA: TGTGCCAGCAGCCCAACGACAGGGCTTGGTGTTCAGCCCCAGCATTTT.

This clone occurred a few times. J is TRBJ1-4 and V is TRBV7-8; a possible D gene is TRBD1 (6 bases). From germline, CDR1 is SGHVS and CDR2 FQNEAQ. V lost 5 bases and J 2 bases, leaving 15 bases between the germline ends. The CDR3 has 16 residues. The CDR3 protein is CASSLGGQGTNEKLFF. CDR3 DNA sequence: TGTGCCAGCAGCCTCGGGGGGCAGGGCACTAATGAAAAACTGTTTTTT.

The chain uses TRBV5-1 and TRBJ2-7; tentative D call: TRBD2 (6 bases). V dropped 0 bases and J dropped 3 bases, with 10 bases sitting between them. The CDR3 covers 14 residues. Germline lookup yields CDR1 SGHRS and CDR2 YFSETQ. This CDR3 is CASSLVGSNYEQYF. The CDR3 DNA reads TGCGCCAGCAGCTTGGTCGGGAGCAACTACGAGCAGTACTTC.

This clone was detected only once. The V call is TRBV19, the J call TRBJ2-3; 7 bases match TRBD2. Germline V gives CDR1 LNHDA, CDR2 SQIVND (reference sequence). The V and J ends lost 6 bases and 2 bases, in that order; junction bases with no gene match: 8. CDR3 length equals 15 residues. CDR3 protein: CASRPQRGYTDTQYF. In DNA form, the CDR3 reads TGTGCCAGTAGGCCCCAGCGGGGATACACAGATACGCAGTATTTT.

The chain employs TRBV19 and TRBJ2-5; TRBD1 is a possible D gene (6 bases). Germline V lookup: CDR1 LNHDA, CDR2 SQIVND (reference sequence). The V end was cut by 7 bases, the J end by 3 bases, with 12 bases between. The CDR3 is 13 amino acids. CDR3 in amino acids: CASKQGPKETQYF. The CDR3 DNA sequence: TGTGCCAGTAAGCAGGGGCCGAAAGAGACCCAGTACTTC. The complete variable domain, with remaining parts taken from reference TRBV19 and TRBJ2-5, reads DGGITQSPKYLFRKEGQNVTLSCEQNLNHDAMYWYRQDPGQGLRLIYYSQIVNDFQKGDIAEGYSVSREKKESFPLTVTSAQKNPTAFYLCASKQGPKETQYFGPGTRLLVL.

V usage is TRBV6-1 and J usage is TRBJ1-5, with 8 nucleotides matching TRBD1. Unmatched junction bases numbered 6, after V lost 3 bases and J lost 2 bases. The germline V gene encodes CDR1 MNHNS and CDR2 SASEGT. CDR3 length equals 16 residues. The CDR3 here is CASSEGDRGGNQPQHF. In DNA form, the CDR3 reads TGTGCCAGCAGTGAGGGTGACAGGGGAGGCAATCAGCCCCAGCATTTT.

The rearrangement joins TRBV2 to TRBJ2-7, with 8 positions matching TRBD1. The CDR3 runs 13 residues. V shed 7 bases, J shed 5 bases, and the junction held 7 bases outside the gene matches. From germline, CDR1 is SNHLY and CDR2 FYNNEI. CDR3 loop: CASTEDRVNEQYF. CDR3 coding DNA: TGTGCCAGCACCGAGGACAGGGTCAACGAGCAGTACTTC.